One sample yielded the 18 T cell receptor beta chains listed below, sequenced in a study of radiotherapy plus CTLA-4 blockade in lung cancer (dated by TCRdb to between 2018 and 2020). To prepare the library, the immunoSEQ multiplex PCR assay was applied. TCRdb holds this immuneACCESS table with in-frame rearrangements only. Some clones are missing; in checked studies, unresolved V genes explain under half, and the rest has no known cause. Recorded for this sample are some 51,000 clones; approximately 80% of them occurred a single time. The ten largest clones represent about 2.5% of the sample. The specimen was peripheral blood, collected from a patient treated with radiotherapy plus ipilimumab. The receptor set was obtained from a human donor with non-small cell lung cancer whose response to radiotherapy plus ipilimumab could not be evaluated.

On this clone itself: Other DNA sequences in this sample translate to the same CDR3. The chain uses TRBV29-1 and TRBJ2-7; 8 bases align to TRBD2. V trimming: 7 bases; J trimming: 5 bases; junction bases outside the gene matches: 10. CDR3 size: 13 residues. Germline CDR1 is SQVTM and CDR2 is ANQGSEA. The CDR3 region has the DNA TGCAGCGGCAAACTAGCGGATCTTGACGAGCAGTACTTC. It translates to CSGKLADLDEQYF.

The chain employs TRBV30 and TRBJ1-1, with 7 bases fitting TRBD1. CDR3 length: 13 residues. The J segment lost 3 bases and the V segment lost 2 bases, leaving 3 bases of the junction unmatched. The V gene's germline CDR1 is GTSNPN and CDR2 SVGIG (reference sequence). The CDR3 DNA follows: TGTGCCTGGAGTTCGACAGGGTACACTGAAGCTTTCTTT. It yields the protein CAWSSTGYTEAFF.

V and J are TRBV9 and TRBJ1-1; TRBD1 aligns across 7 bases. The CDR3 extends over 14 amino acids. Trimming took 4 bases from V and 1 from J; bases not matched to a gene: 4. Germline values: CDR1 SGDLS, CDR2 YYNGEE. CDR3 protein: CASSRQGSNTEAFF. Here the CDR3 DNA reads TGTGCCAGCAGCCGACAGGGATCGAACACTGAAGCTTTCTTT.

The V call is TRBV5-4, the J call TRBJ2-2; D is uncertain. CDR3 length equals 16 residues. Germline assignment: CDR1 SGHNT and CDR2 YYREEE (reference sequence). V was clipped by 4 bases and J by 0 bases, with 13 bases between them. CDR3 protein: CASSAGLASNTGELFF. CDR3 coding DNA: TGTGCCAGCAGCGCTGGGTTAGCTTCGAACACCGGGGAGCTGTTTTTT.

This chain connects TRBV7-3 to TRBJ2-2; no reliable D call. Trimming pared 3 bases from V and 7 bases from J, leaving 6 bases between. Per germline, CDR1 SGHTA and CDR2 FQGTGA. There are 12 residues in the CDR3. The CDR3 reads CASSFQNGELFF. In DNA, the CDR3 is TGTGCCAGCAGCTTTCAGAACGGGGAGCTGTTTTTT.

CDR3 nucleotides: TGTGCCAGCAGTAGACAGGGTTCCTACGAGCAGTACTTC. It translates to CASSRQGSYEQYF. The chain employs TRBV6-1 and TRBJ2-7; 7 nucleotides agree with TRBD1. The germline V gene encodes CDR1 MNHNS and CDR2 SASEGT. The CDR3 length is 13 residues. J lost 1 base, V lost 5 bases, and 2 bases had no gene match.

Only one count was recorded for this clone. The V call is TRBV20-1, the J call TRBJ2-7; maybe TRBD1 (5 bases). CDR1 is DFQATT and CDR2 is SNEGSKA in the germline V gene (reference sequence). The V end was cut by 3 bases, the J end by 4 bases, with 7 bases between. This CDR3 is built from 11 residues. CDR3 residues: CSASPGYEQYF. CDR3 sequence (DNA): TGCAGTGCTAGTCCAGGGTACGAGCAGTACTTC.

The V and J genes are TRBV4-2 and TRBJ2-7; 9 bases agree with TRBD1. CDR3 length: 13 amino acids. J lost 6 bases, V lost 4 bases, and 4 bases had no gene match. Germline V gives CDR1 LGHNA, CDR2 YNFKEQ. The CDR3 loop reads CASSPTGGGEQYF. In nucleotides, the CDR3 is TGTGCCAGCAGCCCAACAGGGGGCGGCGAGCAGTACTTC.

Only one count was recorded for this clone. The chain recombines TRBV10-1 with TRBJ2-5; the match to TRBD1 covers 7 bases. V trimming: 0 bases; J trimming: 5 bases; junction bases outside the gene matches: 9. Germline CDR1 is WNHNN and CDR2 is SYGVQD (reference sequence). This CDR3 region has 16 residues. CDR3 sequence (DNA): TGCGCCAGCAGTGAGTCGAGGCCAGGGGGAAAGGAGACCCAGTACTTC. Translating gives CASSESRPGGKETQYF.

This clone showed up just a few times. Relative to the germline gene, one junction end is altered; a read error may explain this. The V gene is TRBV2, the J gene TRBJ2-4; no firm D call. Germline V gene sequence: CDR1 SNHLY, CDR2 FYNNEI. The CDR3 length is 12 residues. CDR3 amino acids: CASSVDNLFRDF. CDR3 bases: TGTGCCAGCAGTGTTGACAACCTTTTCCGAGACTTC.

CDR3 in DNA: TGTGCCAGCAGCTTGGTTGCGCAGCGAGTGGAGGGCTACAATGAGCAGTTCTTC. It encodes CASSLVAQRVEGYNEQFF. The chain has TRBV5-4 and TRBJ2-1; a weak D match, TRBD2 (6 bases). The CDR3 spans 18 residues. Germline values: CDR1 SGHNT, CDR2 YYREEE (reference sequence). Between the trimmed V and J ends, which lost 0 bases and 3 bases, there was a span of 19 bases.

The J gene is TRBJ2-1, the V gene TRBV7-2; D is ambiguous. There are 13 residues in the CDR3. Trimming stripped 5 bases from V and 10 bases from J, with 15 bases between. CDR1 and CDR2 (germline): SGHTA, FQGNSA. CDR3 loop: CASSQRMSTEQFF. The CDR3 coding sequence is TGTGCCAGCAGCCAGAGGATGTCGACCGAGCAGTTCTTC.

CDR3 bases: TGTGCCGGCGGGGGGGCTAGTTCTGGAAACACCATATATTTT. It is translated as CAGGGASSGNTIYF. The chain couples TRBV28 to TRBJ1-3; the D gene is possibly TRBD1 (6 bases). The CDR3 covers 14 residues. The germline V gene has CDR1 MDHEN and CDR2 SYDVKM. V lost 11 bases to trimming and J lost 1 base, with 15 bases between them.

This clone was detected only a few times. J is TRBJ1-5 and V is TRBV7-2; D gene ambiguous. The CDR3 spans 13 residues. The germline gives CDR1 SGHTA, CDR2 FQGNSA. V was cut by 5 bases and J by 2 bases, with 7 bases left in between. The DNA of the CDR3 is TGTGCCAGCAGCGCCCAGGGCAATCAGCCCCAGCATTTT. Protein sequence: CASSAQGNQPQHF.

V and J are TRBV7-8 and TRBJ1-5, with a tentative D call TRBD1 (6 bases). The germline CDR1 and CDR2 sequences are SGHVS and FQNEAQ. The CDR3 totals 14 residues. V lost 5 bases and J 7 bases, leaving 15 bases between the germline ends. As DNA, the CDR3 is TGTGCCAGCAGCCTGACCAGGGGCGCGCAGCCCCAGCATTTT. The encoded protein is CASSLTRGAQPQHF.

The V gene is TRBV28, the J gene TRBJ1-4; 8 bases fit TRBD1. The V gene end was trimmed by 5 bases and the J gene end by 1 base; junction bases not matched to a gene: 6. Germline V gene data show CDR1 as MDHEN and CDR2 as SYDVKM. This CDR3 has 16 residues. The CDR3 sequence: CASSPRTGRTNEKLFF. CDR3 in DNA: TGTGCCAGCAGTCCCCGGACAGGGCGAACTAATGAAAAACTGTTTTTT.

The chain is built from TRBV5-5 and TRBJ2-1, with a tentative D call TRBD2 (5 bases). CDR1 SGHKS and CDR2 YYEKEE come from the germline V gene (reference sequence). V was trimmed by 2 bases and J by 7 bases, leaving 13 bases between them. This CDR3 is 14 amino acids long. The CDR3: CASSFQWGENEQFF. CDR3 in DNA: TGTGCCAGCAGCTTCCAATGGGGAGAGAATGAGCAGTTCTTC. Together with reference TRBV5-5 and TRBJ2-1, the CDR3 gives the full variable domain: DAGVTQSPTHLIKTRGQQVTLRCSPISGHKSVSWYQQVLGQGPQFIFQYYEKEERGRGNFPDRFSARQFPNYSSELNVNALLLGDSALYLCASSFQWGENEQFFGPGTRLTVL.

V gene TRBV7-9 combines with J gene TRBJ2-2; 8 positions agree with TRBD2. This CDR3 has 16 residues. The germline V gene encodes CDR1 SEHNR and CDR2 FQNEAQ (reference sequence). After removal of 5 bases from V and 5 bases from J, the junction contained 10 bases not matched to a gene. The CDR3 sequence: CASSPRRTGGTGELFF. The CDR3 DNA is TGTGCCAGCAGCCCCCGGAGGACGGGAGGGACCGGGGAGCTGTTTTTT. Supplemented by reference TRBV7-9 and TRBJ2-2, the full variable domain reads DTGVSQNPRHKITKRGQNVTFRCDPISEHNRLYWYRQTLGQGPEFLTYFQNEAQLEKSRLLSDRFSAERPKGSFSTLEIQRTEQGDSAMYLCASSPRRTGGTGELFFGEGSRLTVL.